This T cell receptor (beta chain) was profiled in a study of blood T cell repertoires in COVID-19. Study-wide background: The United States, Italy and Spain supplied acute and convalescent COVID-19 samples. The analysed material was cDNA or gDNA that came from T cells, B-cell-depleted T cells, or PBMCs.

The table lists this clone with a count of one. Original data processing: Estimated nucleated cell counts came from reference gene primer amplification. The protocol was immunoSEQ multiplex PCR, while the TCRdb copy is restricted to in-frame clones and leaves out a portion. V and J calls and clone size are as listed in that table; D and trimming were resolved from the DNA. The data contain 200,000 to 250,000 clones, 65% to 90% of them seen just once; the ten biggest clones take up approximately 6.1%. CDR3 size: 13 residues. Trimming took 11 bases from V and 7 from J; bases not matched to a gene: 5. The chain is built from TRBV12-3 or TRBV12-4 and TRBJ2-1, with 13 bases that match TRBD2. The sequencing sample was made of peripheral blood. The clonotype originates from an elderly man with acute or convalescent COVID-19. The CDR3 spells CASTSGRLNEQFF. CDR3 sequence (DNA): TGTGCCTCGACTAGCGGGAGGCTGAATGAGCAGTTCTTC.